The 28 T cell receptor beta chains in this list originate from one sample, sequenced in a study of blood T cell repertoires in COVID-19 (dated by TCRdb to 2018 to 2021). Library method: the immunoSEQ multiplex PCR assay. TCRdb's version of the immuneACCESS table is confined to in-frame rearrangements and falls short of the full clone set. An unresolved V gene accounts for under half of the shortfall where checked; the remainder is of unknown origin. Within this sample are 200,000 or so clones, with roughly four fifths of them counted one time only. Roughly 7% of the sample goes to the ten largest clones. Sequencing was performed on PBMCs or T cells enriched from blood (not recorded which). The receptors here all came from a man aged 35-49 years who had recovered from COVID-19.

The J gene is TRBJ2-7, the V gene TRBV11-2; 7 positions match TRBD1. The CDR3 sequence is 15 residues long. V gave up 4 bases and J gave up 0 bases; unmatched junction bases: 6. Germline-derived CDR1 and CDR2 are SGHAT and FQNNGV. CDR3 DNA: TGTGCCAGCAGCTCGTATAGACAGGGCTCCTACGAGCAGTACTTC. Translating it yields CASSSYRQGSYEQYF.

The J gene is TRBJ2-4, the V gene TRBV6-5; 7 bases agree with TRBD1. Germline CDR1 MNHEY, CDR2 SVGAGI. J was trimmed by 2 bases and V by 5 bases; bases with no gene match: 3. This CDR3 is built from 14 residues. Here the CDR3 reads CASSPGGSKNIQYF. The DNA for the CDR3 is TGTGCCAGCAGTCCAGGGGGATCCAAAAACATTCAGTACTTC.

The chain is built from TRBV6-5 and TRBJ2-6, with a tentative D call TRBD1 (5 bases). This CDR3 is built from 14 residues. Germline assignment: CDR1 MNHEY and CDR2 SVGAGI. Trimming removed 11 bases at V and 1 base at J, with 12 bases between. CDR3: CALRAGSGANVLTF. CDR3 nucleotide sequence: TGTGCCCTCAGAGCAGGGTCTGGGGCCAACGTCCTGACTTTC.

V gene TRBV6-5 combines with J gene TRBJ1-5, with no clear D. Germline values: CDR1 MNHEY, CDR2 SVGAGI. Trimming stripped 6 bases from V and 1 base from J, with 13 bases between. This CDR3 contains 15 residues. CDR3 nucleotide sequence: TGTGCCAGCAGGGAGCGGTTGGACAGCAATCAGCCCCAGCATTTT. It encodes CASRERLDSNQPQHF.

The CDR3 nucleotides are TGTGCCAGCAGTGCGTCCAGGGCTCGGGGCTACACCTTC. It yields the protein CASSASRARGYTF. This chain connects TRBV2 to TRBJ1-2; D may be TRBD1 (5 bases). The V end lost 4 bases, the J end lost 8 bases, and 14 bases lay between the germline ends. The CDR3 runs 13 residues. Per germline, CDR1 SNHLY and CDR2 FYNNEI.

The CDR3 bases are TGTGCCAGCAGTTTCGTCGGACAGGGAAAGACCCAGTACTTC. Translating it yields CASSFVGQGKTQYF. This chain links TRBV6-2 or TRBV6-3 with TRBJ2-5; TRBD1 matches 8 bases. The CDR3 consists of 14 residues. Looked up from germline, CDR1 is MNHEY and CDR2 is SVGEGT. Losses at the gene ends were 4 bases for V and 6 bases for J; bases not matched to a gene: 7.

The J gene is TRBJ1-1, the V gene TRBV20-1; 9 bases map to TRBD1. The CDR3 length is 11 residues. Germline CDR1 DFQATT, CDR2 SNEGSKA (reference sequence). After removal of 6 bases from V and 6 bases from J, the junction contained 2 bases not matched to a gene. The DNA for the CDR3 is TGCAGTGCGAGGACAGGGGCTGAAGCTTTCTTT. Translated: CSARTGAEAFF.

V gene TRBV9 combines with J gene TRBJ2-3; D ambiguous. Between the trimmed V and J ends, which lost 1 base and 4 bases, there was a span of 4 bases. The CDR3 consists of 12 residues. Germline lookup yields CDR1 SGDLS and CDR2 YYNGEE. The CDR3 is CASSVSSDTQYF. As DNA, the CDR3 is TGTGCCAGCAGCGTATCGTCAGATACGCAGTATTTT.

This clone was seen only once. V is TRBV20-1 and J is TRBJ1-4; weak D call: TRBD1 (6 bases). There are 11 residues in the CDR3. Deletions cut 5 bases from V and 8 bases from J, with 9 bases between. Germline V CDR1 and CDR2: DFQATT, SNEGSKA (reference sequence). CDR3: CSADGQEKLFF. For the CDR3, the DNA is TGCAGTGCTGACGGACAGGAAAAACTGTTTTTT.

The V gene is TRBV5-4, the J gene TRBJ2-3; possible D gene TRBD2, 5 bases. The germline gives CDR1 SGHNT, CDR2 YYREEE (reference sequence). V lost 5 bases and J lost 0, with 16 bases in between. This CDR3 spans 16 amino acids. CDR3 DNA sequence: TGTGCCAGCAGTCCGAGGCACGGGGAGAGCACAGATACGCAGTATTTT. It specifies CASSPRHGESTDTQYF.

The genes are TRBV7-9 and TRBJ1-4, with 7 nucleotides matching TRBD1. Losses at the gene ends were 4 bases for V and 4 bases for J; bases not matched to a gene: 3. Per the germline V gene, CDR1 is SEHNR and CDR2 is FQNEAQ (reference sequence). The length of the CDR3 is 14 residues. Here the CDR3 DNA reads TGTGCCAGCAGCTGGGACAGCTATAATGAAAAACTGTTTTTT. The encoded protein is CASSWDSYNEKLFF.

The chain combines TRBV19 with TRBJ1-2; 10 bases align to TRBD1. Germline loops: CDR1 LNHDA, CDR2 SQIVND (reference sequence). CDR3 length equals 16 residues. V shed 3 bases and J 6 bases; nucleotides not matched to a gene: 10. The CDR3 protein is CASSIALGQGNNGYTF. The CDR3 nucleotides are TGTGCCAGTAGTATTGCTCTGGGACAGGGGAATAATGGCTACACCTTC.

This clone was counted between two and nine times. V usage is TRBV11-2 and J usage is TRBJ2-1; D might be TRBD2 (5 bases). Germline V gene lookup returns CDR1 SGHAT and CDR2 FQNNGV. Trimming took off 1 base at V and 10 bases at J, with 26 bases between the two ends. The CDR3 is 18 amino acids. The CDR3 bases are TGTGCCAGCAGCTTAGGCCCCTACCGGACTCTCATATCGGGAGAGCAGTTCTTC. Translation: CASSLGPYRTLISGEQFF.

This chain links TRBV7-8 with TRBJ1-2; TRBD1 might be the D (6 bases). The V gene's germline CDR1 is SGHVS and CDR2 FQNEAQ. This CDR3 spans 14 amino acids. The V gene lost 4 bases and the J gene lost 8 bases, with 17 bases spanning the gap. The CDR3 nucleotides are TGTGCCAGCAGCTCCTTGCCAAGGGGGAAGGGCTACACCTTC. Encoded protein: CASSSLPRGKGYTF.

The gene calls are TRBV7-9 and TRBJ1-4; 10 bases fit TRBD1. V shed 4 bases, J shed 7 bases, and the junction held 3 bases outside the gene matches. The length of the CDR3 is 14 residues. Per the germline V gene, CDR1 is SEHNR and CDR2 is FQNEAQ (reference sequence). CDR3 region: CASSSDRGREKLFF. DNA for the CDR3: TGTGCCAGCAGCTCCGACAGGGGGCGTGAAAAACTGTTTTTT.

The chain employs TRBV9 and TRBJ1-2, with a weak D call TRBD1 (6 bases). Trimming took off 3 bases at V and 4 bases at J, with 13 bases between the two ends. The CDR3 is made up of 14 amino acids. The germline V gene encodes CDR1 SGDLS and CDR2 YYNGEE. The CDR3, as DNA: TGTGCCAGCAGCGAGTACGGCAGGGGCTATGGCTACACCTTC. This codes for CASSEYGRGYGYTF.

The chain is built from TRBV19 and TRBJ1-2; D uncertain. CDR3 length: 14 amino acids. Germline V gives CDR1 LNHDA, CDR2 SQIVND (reference sequence). Between the trimmed V and J ends, which lost 4 bases and 6 bases, there was a span of 15 bases. The CDR3 coding sequence is TGTGCCAGTAGTACCGGCCTAGACCGGCATGGCTACACCTTC. Residues: CASSTGLDRHGYTF.

The chain couples TRBV19 to TRBJ2-7, with 9 nucleotides matching TRBD2. The germline V gene encodes CDR1 LNHDA and CDR2 SQIVND (reference sequence). J lost 0 bases, V lost 5 bases, and 5 bases had no gene match. The CDR3 is 15 amino acids. CDR3 DNA sequence: TGTGCCAGTAGTTCCTGGACTAGCGTCTCCTACGAGCAGTACTTC. Protein: CASSSWTSVSYEQYF.

The CDR3 sequence is CASRGLAVHNEQFF. CDR3 coding DNA: TGTGCCAGCAGGGGACTAGCGGTACACAATGAGCAGTTCTTC. This chain connects TRBV2 to TRBJ2-1; 11 nucleotides match TRBD2. V gave up 6 bases and J gave up 5 bases; unmatched junction bases: 3. Looked up from germline, CDR1 is SNHLY and CDR2 is FYNNEI. The CDR3 is 14 residues long.

The chain employs TRBV9 and TRBJ2-5; TRBD1 aligns across 7 bases. The CDR3 loop spans 15 amino acids. The germline V gene encodes CDR1 SGDLS and CDR2 YYNGEE. J was trimmed by 3 bases and V by 0 bases; bases with no gene match: 5. CDR3 nucleotide sequence: TGTGCCAGCAGCGTAGCGGGACAGCGTGAAGAGACCCAGTACTTC. This encodes CASSVAGQREETQYF.

This clone has more than one count but fewer than ten. The chain carries TRBV14 and TRBJ1-2; D is possibly TRBD1 (5 bases). Germline loops: CDR1 SGHDN, CDR2 FVKESK. The CDR3 totals 13 residues. The V end was cut by 4 bases, the J end by 10 bases, with 16 bases between. The DNA for the CDR3 is TGTGCCAGCAGCCGTCGAATACAGGATTCCTACACCTTC. Translation: CASSRRIQDSYTF.

The gene calls are TRBV18 and TRBJ1-2, with D perhaps matching TRBD1 (5 bases). The V gene's germline CDR1 is KGHSH and CDR2 LQKENI. CDR3 length: 14 residues. Trimming pared 3 bases from V and 8 bases from J, leaving 16 bases between. CDR3 sequence (DNA): TGTGCCAGCTCACCGACAGCGTTGTGGGGCGGCTACACCTTC. It codes for CASSPTALWGGYTF.

V and J are TRBV11-3 and TRBJ2-1; the match to TRBD2 covers 8 bases. Germline V gives CDR1 SGHNT, CDR2 YENEEA. With 1 base clipped from V and 6 bases from J, the junction kept 5 bases outside the gene matches. This CDR3 has 15 residues. CDR3 loop: CASSLGGGRSNEQFF. CDR3 in DNA: TGTGCCAGCAGCTTAGGCGGGGGGAGGTCCAATGAGCAGTTCTTC.

In its sample, this clone was seen a few times. The chain is built from TRBV11-2 and TRBJ1-4; D ambiguous. The CDR3 loop spans 13 amino acids. The germline V gene encodes CDR1 SGHAT and CDR2 FQNNGV. The ends were cut back, 8 bases at V and 3 bases at J, with 10 bases in the middle. CDR3 bases: TGTGCCAGCGCGCCGGGTGCTAATGAAAAACTGTTTTTT. It is translated as CASAPGANEKLFF.

Only one count was recorded for this clone. The chain recombines TRBV3-1 (or the pseudogene TRBV3-2) with TRBJ1-6, with a tentative D call TRBD1 (6 bases). This CDR3 has 14 amino acids. Germline loops: CDR1 LGHDT, CDR2 YNNKEL (reference sequence). Between the trimmed V and J ends, which lost 2 bases and 7 bases, there was a span of 9 bases. The CDR3 is CASSQRTENSPLHF. DNA of the CDR3: TGTGCCAGCAGCCAACGGACAGAGAATTCACCCCTCCACTTT.

This sequence joins TRBV27 and TRBJ2-1; 8 bases are shared with TRBD2. J was trimmed by 5 bases and V by 9 bases; bases with no gene match: 12. There are 15 residues in the CDR3. Germline V lookup: CDR1 MNHEY, CDR2 SMNVEV (reference sequence). The CDR3 DNA follows: TGTGCCAGTACCTCGGGGGGGGCACGTAACAATGAGCAGTTCTTC. Translation: CASTSGGARNNEQFF.

The chain couples TRBV5-1 to TRBJ1-1; TRBD1 might be the D (5 bases). With 6 bases removed from V and 4 bases from J, the gap between germline ends came to 16 bases. Germline assignment: CDR1 SGHRS and CDR2 YFSETQ. The CDR3 spans 14 residues. The CDR3 nucleotides are TGCGCCAGCACCGGGGGAGGGAGTCGCACTGAAGCTTTCTTT. Translating gives CASTGGGSRTEAFF.

V usage is TRBV25-1 and J usage is TRBJ2-5; TRBD1 aligns across 9 bases. Trimming took 5 bases from V and 4 from J; bases not matched to a gene: 14. The CDR3 loop spans 17 amino acids. Germline CDR1 reads MGHDK; CDR2 reads SYGVNS. For the CDR3, the DNA is TGTGCCAGCAGTTTAACCAGCCGGACAGGGGTTAGAGAGACCCAGTACTTC. Translated, it gives CASSLTSRTGVRETQYF.